This passage covers 21 T cell receptor beta chains from one sample sequenced in a study of shared clonotypes between healthy human individuals. Positively selected for CCR7, the CD45RO-negative cells used as naive CD8 cells excluded terminally differentiated effector memory CD45RA+ cells. Only in-frame clones appear in the TCRdb table, and some are missing; sequencing was by immunoSEQ multiplex PCR. The repertoire holds approximately 1.9 million clones, with over 85% as singletons. The sample comprised naive CD8+ T cells from PBMCs. The receptors here all came from a man between 18 and 29 years old in good health. Some clones in this sample may be carry-over from other donors' samples.

This clone showed up just once. The chain couples TRBV29-1 to TRBJ2-3; 11 bases map to TRBD2. CDR1 is SQVTM, CDR2 ANQGSEA, per germline. The CDR3 contains 15 residues. V was pared by 3 bases and J by 2 bases, with 4 bases of the junction left unmatched. Here the CDR3 DNA reads TGCAGCGTTGAGGGACTAGCGGAGCTCACAGATACGCAGTATTTT. This gives the protein CSVEGLAELTDTQYF.

This chain uses TRBV6-5 with TRBJ2-1, with a possible D match to TRBD2 (6 bases). The CDR3 has 13 residues. V shed 8 bases and J shed 7 bases, with 15 bases lying between them. From germline, CDR1 is MNHEY and CDR2 SVGAGI. The DNA for the CDR3 is TGTGCCAGCCGGGTAGCGGTCGGGAATGAGCAGTTCTTC. Translating gives CASRVAVGNEQFF.

The gene calls are TRBV27 and TRBJ2-7, with 10 bases matching TRBD2. Germline CDR1 MNHEY, CDR2 SMNVEV (reference sequence). After removal of 3 bases from V and 4 bases from J, the junction contained 6 bases not matched to a gene. The CDR3 sequence is 15 residues long. The CDR3 loop is CASSFVASGSYEQYF. The CDR3 bases are TGTGCCAGCAGTTTTGTGGCTAGCGGGAGTTACGAGCAGTACTTC.

This clone was recorded only once. The chain links TRBV7-8 to TRBJ1-1; the D is unclear. V was trimmed by 2 bases and J by 5 bases, leaving 12 bases between them. CDR1 SGHVS and CDR2 FQNEAQ come from the germline V gene. The CDR3 consists of 14 residues. This CDR3 reads CASSLSTLGTEAFF. CDR3 DNA sequence: TGTGCCAGCAGCTTATCTACCCTAGGGACTGAAGCTTTCTTT.

V is TRBV21-1 and J is TRBJ1-2. TRBV21-1 is marked as a pseudogene. There are 9 residues in the CDR3. CDR3 in amino acids: CASSKVDTF. The CDR3 region has the DNA TGTGCCAGCAGCAAAGTGGACACCTTC.

This clone was observed once. The chain recombines TRBV28 with TRBJ2-2; D not resolved. The CDR3 runs to 12 residues. Trimming removed 10 bases at V and 7 bases at J, with 13 bases between. Germline V gene sequence: CDR1 MDHEN, CDR2 SYDVKM. The CDR3 sequence is CATGGRVGELFF. CDR3 sequence (DNA): TGTGCCACCGGTGGTCGCGTCGGGGAGCTGTTTTTT.

The chain has TRBV7-2 and TRBJ1-1, with D maybe TRBD1 (5 bases). The germline CDR1 and CDR2 sequences are SGHTA and FQGNSA. The V gene lost 5 bases and the J gene lost 5 bases, with 18 bases spanning the gap. There are 15 residues in the CDR3. CDR3 in amino acids: CASSPTFGRGTEAFF. DNA of the CDR3: TGTGCCAGCAGCCCTACTTTTGGAAGGGGAACTGAAGCTTTCTTT.

This clone has just a few counts. The chain carries TRBV4-1 and TRBJ2-7; possibly TRBD2 for D (5 bases). V dropped 4 bases and J dropped 4 bases, with 11 bases sitting between them. Looked up from germline, CDR1 is MGHRA and CDR2 is YSYEKL. This CDR3 has 13 amino acids. The CDR3 nucleotides read TGCGCCAGCAGCCCTAGCTCCAGTTACGAGCAGTACTTC. Translation: CASSPSSSYEQYF.

This clone was counted only a few times. The V and J genes are TRBV4-2 and TRBJ1-5; the D gene is possibly TRBD1 (5 bases). Between the trimmed V and J ends, which lost 2 bases and 3 bases, there was a span of 17 bases. The CDR3 contains 17 residues. Per germline, CDR1 LGHNA and CDR2 YNFKEQ. CDR3 protein: CASSQIVSDRPNQPQHF. The CDR3, as DNA: TGTGCCAGCAGCCAAATAGTGAGCGACAGACCCAATCAGCCCCAGCATTTT.

The CDR3 DNA reads as TGTGCCAGTAGCCAGATTTCCCCCTCCTACAATGAGCAGTTCTTC. This sequence encodes CASSQISPSYNEQFF. The rearrangement uses TRBV19 and TRBJ2-1; D not certain. This CDR3 is 15 amino acids long. Trimming stripped 6 bases from V and 0 bases from J, with 12 bases between. CDR1 is LNHDA, CDR2 SQIVND, per germline (reference sequence).

Notes on this clone: The same CDR3 also results from other DNA sequences found in this sample. The rearrangement uses TRBV4-2 and TRBJ2-7, with D perhaps TRBD1 or TRBD2 (5 bases each). The CDR3 contains 12 residues. Germline-derived CDR1 and CDR2 are LGHNA and YNFKEQ. With 1 base removed from V and 4 bases from J, the gap between germline ends came to 5 bases. Here the CDR3 DNA reads TGTGCCAGCAGCCAAGGGGGGTACGAGCAGTACTTC. Translated, it gives CASSQGGYEQYF.

The chain combines TRBV29-1 with TRBJ2-1; 14 bases align to TRBD2. The J segment lost 1 base and the V segment lost 1 base, leaving 6 bases of the junction unmatched. Germline V gene sequence: CDR1 SQVTM, CDR2 ANQGSEA. This CDR3 spans 18 amino acids. The chain's CDR3 is CSVEGGLAGGPSYNEQFF. The CDR3, as DNA: TGCAGCGTTGAAGGTGGACTAGCGGGAGGCCCATCCTACAATGAGCAGTTCTTC.

The V gene is TRBV4-1, the J gene TRBJ2-3, with 8 bases that match TRBD2. The length of the CDR3 is 20 residues. Germline V gene lookup returns CDR1 MGHRA and CDR2 YSYEKL. V lost 0 bases, J lost 3 bases, and 17 bases stayed unmatched. CDR3 loop: CASSQEVRWLGSGKTDTQYF. As DNA, the CDR3 is TGCGCCAGCAGCCAAGAGGTTCGTTGGTTAGGTAGCGGGAAGACAGATACGCAGTATTTT.

The rearrangement links TRBV7-7 to TRBJ2-5, with 7 positions matching TRBD1. V lost 5 bases, J lost 3 bases, and 3 bases stayed unmatched. Germline V gene data show CDR1 as SSHAT and CDR2 as FNYEAQ (reference sequence). This CDR3 has 13 amino acids. CDR3 protein: CASSIQGKETQYF. Written as DNA, the CDR3 is TGTGCCAGCAGCATACAGGGGAAAGAGACCCAGTACTTC.

Here the CDR3 reads CASSLFPPLQGYTF. The CDR3 coding sequence is TGTGCCAGCAGCTTGTTTCCTCCCCTTCAAGGCTACACCTTC. V usage is TRBV5-5 and J usage is TRBJ1-2; D remains ambiguous. The CDR3 has 14 residues. V lost 1 base to trimming and J lost 8 bases, with 15 bases between them. Germline CDR1 SGHKS, CDR2 YYEKEE (reference sequence).

This clone was counted at least ten times. The rearrangement uses TRBV7-9 and TRBJ1-2, with unresolved D. V lost 3 bases, J lost 4 bases, and 24 bases lay in between. There are 18 residues in the CDR3. The germline CDR1 and CDR2 sequences are SEHNR and FQNEAQ (reference sequence). The CDR3 bases are TGTGCCAGCAGCTTTCCCAAGGCAGAAGGAGGAATCTTCTATGGCTACACCTTC. Its translation: CASSFPKAEGGIFYGYTF.

The CDR3: CASSDGRSGSTDTQYF. DNA for the CDR3: TGCGCCAGCAGTGATGGGAGATCAGGGAGCACAGATACGCAGTATTTT. The chain carries TRBV10-1 and TRBJ2-3; D is possibly TRBD1 or TRBD2 (5 bases each). The CDR3 runs 16 residues. Trimming took 3 bases from V and 0 from J, leaving 13 bases between them. The germline V gene encodes CDR1 WNHNN and CDR2 SYGVQD (reference sequence).

The sample holds one count of this clone. This chain connects TRBV30 to TRBJ1-6; no clear D gene. Trimming pared 2 bases from V and 10 bases from J, leaving 15 bases between. The CDR3 runs 14 residues. Germline V gene lookup returns CDR1 GTSNPN and CDR2 SVGIG (reference sequence). CDR3 nucleotides: TGTGCCTGGAGTTTCGGGCCGACGGGATCACCCCTCCACTTT. Residues: CAWSFGPTGSPLHF.

V gene TRBV9 combines with J gene TRBJ2-1; 11 bases are shared with TRBD1. V shed 2 bases and J 9 bases; nucleotides not matched to a gene: 7. This CDR3 contains 15 residues. CDR1 and CDR2 (germline): SGDLS, YYNGEE. The CDR3 region has the DNA TGTGCCAGCAGCGTTGGGACAGGGGGTTCGATTGAGCAGTTCTTC. As protein: CASSVGTGGSIEQFF.

J is TRBJ2-7 and V is TRBV7-3; 8 nucleotides match TRBD2. The CDR3 covers 20 residues. Trimming cost V 6 bases and J 0 bases; bases outside gene matches: 22. CDR1 is SGHTA and CDR2 is FQGTGA in the germline V gene. CDR3 bases: TGTGCCAGCAGTTACCGGAGATGGCGGGAGGAAACGCCCTACTCCTACGAGCAGTACTTC. Its translation is CASSYRRWREETPYSYEQYF.

The chain employs TRBV10-3 and TRBJ2-7; D gene unclear. CDR1 and CDR2 (germline): ENHRY, SYGVKD. The length of the CDR3 is 14 residues. V was cut by 0 bases and J by 10 bases, with 16 bases left in between. In nucleotides, the CDR3 is TGTGCCATCAGTGAGTCGATTGTCGTAGCAGGCCAGTACTTC. It yields the protein CAISESIVVAGQYF.